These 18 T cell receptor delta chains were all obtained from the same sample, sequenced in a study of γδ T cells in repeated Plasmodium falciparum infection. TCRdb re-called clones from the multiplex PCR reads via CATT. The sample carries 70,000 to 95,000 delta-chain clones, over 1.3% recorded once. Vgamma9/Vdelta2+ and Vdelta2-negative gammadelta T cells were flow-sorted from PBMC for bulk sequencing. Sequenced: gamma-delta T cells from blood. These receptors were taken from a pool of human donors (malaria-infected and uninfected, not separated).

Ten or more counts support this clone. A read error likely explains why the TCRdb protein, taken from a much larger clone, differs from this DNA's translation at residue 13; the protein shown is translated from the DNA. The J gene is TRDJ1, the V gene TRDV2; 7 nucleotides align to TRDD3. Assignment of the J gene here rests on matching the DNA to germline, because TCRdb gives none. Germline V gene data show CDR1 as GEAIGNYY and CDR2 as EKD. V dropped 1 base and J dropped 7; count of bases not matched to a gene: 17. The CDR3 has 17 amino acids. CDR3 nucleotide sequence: TGTGCCTGTGACACTCAATACTGGGGCAGAGACGACGGTAAACTCATCTTT. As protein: CACDTQYWGRDDGKLIF.

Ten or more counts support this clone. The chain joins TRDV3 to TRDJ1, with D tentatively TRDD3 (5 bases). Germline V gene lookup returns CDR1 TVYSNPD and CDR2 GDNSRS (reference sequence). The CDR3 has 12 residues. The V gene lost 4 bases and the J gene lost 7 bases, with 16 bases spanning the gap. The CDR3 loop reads CASPLGMTKLIF. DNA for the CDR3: TGTGCCTCCCCCCTCGGGATGACTAAACTCATCTTT.

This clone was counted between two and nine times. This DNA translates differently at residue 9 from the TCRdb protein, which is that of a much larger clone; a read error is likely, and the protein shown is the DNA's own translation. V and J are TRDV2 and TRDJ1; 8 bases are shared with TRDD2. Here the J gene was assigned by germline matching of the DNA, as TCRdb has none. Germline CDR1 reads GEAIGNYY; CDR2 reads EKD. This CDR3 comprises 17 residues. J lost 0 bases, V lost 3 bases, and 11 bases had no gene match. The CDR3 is CACDLFLRSENTDKLIF. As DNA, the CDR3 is TGTGCCTGTGACCTCTTCCTACGGAGCGAGAACACCGATAAACTCATCTTT.

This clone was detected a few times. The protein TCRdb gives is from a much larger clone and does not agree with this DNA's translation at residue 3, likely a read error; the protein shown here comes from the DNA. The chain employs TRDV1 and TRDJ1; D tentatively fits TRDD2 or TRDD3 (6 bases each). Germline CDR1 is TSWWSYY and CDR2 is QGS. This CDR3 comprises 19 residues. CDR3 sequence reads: CAPGELTSYVRGPKWKLIF. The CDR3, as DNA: TGTGCTCCTGGGGAACTAACCTCCTACGTTCGGGGACCCAAGTGGAAACTCATCTTT.

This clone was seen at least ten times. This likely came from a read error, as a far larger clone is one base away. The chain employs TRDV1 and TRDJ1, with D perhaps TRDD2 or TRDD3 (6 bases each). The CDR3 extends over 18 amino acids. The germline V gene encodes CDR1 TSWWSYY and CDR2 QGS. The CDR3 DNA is TGTGCTCCTGGGGAATTAGTCCTACCCGTTGCGGGACCCGATAAACTCATCTTT. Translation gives CAPGELVLPVAGPDKLIF.

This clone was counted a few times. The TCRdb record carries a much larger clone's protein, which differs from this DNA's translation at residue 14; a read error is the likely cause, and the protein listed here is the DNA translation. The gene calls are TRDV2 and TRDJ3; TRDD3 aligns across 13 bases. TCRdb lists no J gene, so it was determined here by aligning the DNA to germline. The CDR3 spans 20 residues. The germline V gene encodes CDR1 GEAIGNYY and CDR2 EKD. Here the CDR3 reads CACDTRTGGYDSWGTRQMFF. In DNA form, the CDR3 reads TGTGCCTGTGACACCCGTACTGGGGGATACGACTCCTGGGGCACCCGACAGATGTTTTTC.

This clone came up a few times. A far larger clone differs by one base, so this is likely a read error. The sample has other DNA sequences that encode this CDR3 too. CDR3 bases: TGTGCCCTTGGGGAAGGAGGGATGCGCGGTACTGGGGGATGGGAGAAACTCATCTTT. As protein: CALGEGGMRGTGGWEKLIF. V is TRDV1 and J is TRDJ1, with 10 bases matching TRDD3. The CDR3 is 19 amino acids. Germline CDR1 is TSWWSYY and CDR2 is QGS.

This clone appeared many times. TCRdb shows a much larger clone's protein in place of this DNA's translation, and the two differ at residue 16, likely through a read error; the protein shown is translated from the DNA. Written as DNA, the CDR3 is TGTGCCTGTGACACCGTCGCCAGTGACCCGTACACCGATAAACTCACCTTT. It translates to CACDTVASDPYTDKLTF. No call exists for the J gene, whereas the V gene is TRDV2. The CDR3 sequence is 17 residues long. Germline V gene data show CDR1 as GEAIGNYY and CDR2 as EKD.

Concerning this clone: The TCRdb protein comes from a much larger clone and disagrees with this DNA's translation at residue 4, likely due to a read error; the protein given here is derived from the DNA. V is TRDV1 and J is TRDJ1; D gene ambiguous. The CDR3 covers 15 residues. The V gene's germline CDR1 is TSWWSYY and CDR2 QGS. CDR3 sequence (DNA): TGTGCTCTTGTGGAACTTCATAAGTACACCGATAAACTCATCTTT. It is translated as CALVELHKYTDKLIF.

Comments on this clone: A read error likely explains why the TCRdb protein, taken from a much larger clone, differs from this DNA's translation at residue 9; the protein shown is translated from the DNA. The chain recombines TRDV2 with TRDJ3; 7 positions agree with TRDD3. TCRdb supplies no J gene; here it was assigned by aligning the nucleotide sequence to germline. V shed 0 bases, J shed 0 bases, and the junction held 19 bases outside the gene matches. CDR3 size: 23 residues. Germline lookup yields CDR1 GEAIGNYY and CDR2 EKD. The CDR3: CACDTALGGTRLTPSWDTRQMFF. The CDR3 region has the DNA TGTGCCTGTGACACCGCGCTGGGGGGTACGCGACTTACCCCCTCCTGGGACACCCGACAGATGTTTTTC.

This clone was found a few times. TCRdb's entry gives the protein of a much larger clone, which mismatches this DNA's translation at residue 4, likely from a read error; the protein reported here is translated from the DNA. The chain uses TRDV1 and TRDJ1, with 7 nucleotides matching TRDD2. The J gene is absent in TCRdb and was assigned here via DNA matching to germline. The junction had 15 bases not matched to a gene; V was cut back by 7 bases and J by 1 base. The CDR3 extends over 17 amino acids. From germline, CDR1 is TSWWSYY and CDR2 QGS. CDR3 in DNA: TGTGCTCTTGAGGGGGGCCTTCCTCGCCTCCGCACCGATAAACTCATCTTT. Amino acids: CALEGGLPRLRTDKLIF.

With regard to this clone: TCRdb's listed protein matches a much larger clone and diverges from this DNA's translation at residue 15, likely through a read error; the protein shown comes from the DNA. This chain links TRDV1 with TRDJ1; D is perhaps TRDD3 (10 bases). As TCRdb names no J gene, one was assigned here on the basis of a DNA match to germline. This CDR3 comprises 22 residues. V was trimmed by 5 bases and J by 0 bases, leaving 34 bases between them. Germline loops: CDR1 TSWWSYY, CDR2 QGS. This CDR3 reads CALGNLPTTVVGDTKYTDKLIF. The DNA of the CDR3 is TGTGCTCTTGGGAACCTTCCTACAACGGTGGTGGGGGATACCAAGTACACCGATAAACTCATCTTT.

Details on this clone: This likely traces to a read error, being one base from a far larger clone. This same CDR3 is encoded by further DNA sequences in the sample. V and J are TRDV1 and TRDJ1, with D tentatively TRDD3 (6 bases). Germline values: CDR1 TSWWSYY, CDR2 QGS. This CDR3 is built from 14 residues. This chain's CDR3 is CALLPWGSTDKLIF. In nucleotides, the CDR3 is TGTGCTCTCCTGCCGTGGGGATCTACCGATAAACTCATCTTC.

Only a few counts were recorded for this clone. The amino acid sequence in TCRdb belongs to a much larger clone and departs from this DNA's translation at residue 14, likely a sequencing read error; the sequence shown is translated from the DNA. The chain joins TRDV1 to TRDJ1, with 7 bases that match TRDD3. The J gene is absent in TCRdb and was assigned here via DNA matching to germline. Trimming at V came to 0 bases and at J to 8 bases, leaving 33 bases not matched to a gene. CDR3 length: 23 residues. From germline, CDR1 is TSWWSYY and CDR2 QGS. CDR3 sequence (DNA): TGTGCTCTTGGGGAACTAATTGTGTCACCCATAAAGTCAAGTTTTACTGGGGACCAGAAACTCATCTTT. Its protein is CALGELIVSPIKSSFTGDQKLIF.

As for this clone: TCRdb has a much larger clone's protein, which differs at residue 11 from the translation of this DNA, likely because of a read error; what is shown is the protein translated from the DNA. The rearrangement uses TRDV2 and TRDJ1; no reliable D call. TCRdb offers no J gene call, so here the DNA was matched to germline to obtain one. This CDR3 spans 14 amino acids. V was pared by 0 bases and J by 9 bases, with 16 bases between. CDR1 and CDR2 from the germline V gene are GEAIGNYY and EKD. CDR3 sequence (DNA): TGTGCCTGTGACACCTTAATGGGAGAATCTGAACTCATCTTT. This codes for CACDTLMGESELIF.

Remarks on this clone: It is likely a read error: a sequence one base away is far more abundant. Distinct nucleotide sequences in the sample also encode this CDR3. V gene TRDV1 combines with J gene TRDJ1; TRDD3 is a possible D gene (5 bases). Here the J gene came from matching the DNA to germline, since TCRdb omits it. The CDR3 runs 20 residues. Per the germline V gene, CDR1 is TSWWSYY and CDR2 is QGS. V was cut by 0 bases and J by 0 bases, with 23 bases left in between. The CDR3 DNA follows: TGTGCTCTTGGGGAACTTATTTTAGACTGGCCCCAAGAGGACACCGATAAACTCATCTTT. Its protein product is CALGELILDWPQEDTDKLIF.

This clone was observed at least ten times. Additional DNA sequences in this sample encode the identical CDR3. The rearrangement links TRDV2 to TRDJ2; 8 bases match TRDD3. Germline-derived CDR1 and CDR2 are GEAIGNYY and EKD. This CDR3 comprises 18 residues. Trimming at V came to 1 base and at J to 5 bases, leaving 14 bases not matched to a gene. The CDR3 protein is CACDTVGGGFTFTAQLFF. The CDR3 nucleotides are TGTGCCTGTGACACGGTTGGTGGGGGATTCACGTTCACAGCACAACTCTTCTTT.

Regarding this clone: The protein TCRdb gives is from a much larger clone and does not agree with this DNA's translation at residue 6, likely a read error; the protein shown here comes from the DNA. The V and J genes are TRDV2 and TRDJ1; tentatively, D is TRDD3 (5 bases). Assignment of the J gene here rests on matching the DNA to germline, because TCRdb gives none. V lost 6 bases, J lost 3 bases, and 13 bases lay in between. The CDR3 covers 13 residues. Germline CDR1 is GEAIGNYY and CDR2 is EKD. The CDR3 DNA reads TGTGCCTGTACGGGGAAAGGCTCCGATAAACTCATCTTT. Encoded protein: CACTGKGSDKLIF.